This is a list of T cell receptor beta chains from one sample in a study of blood T cell repertoires in COVID-19. The table came from immunoSEQ multiplex PCR; TCRdb's copy has only in-frame clones and leaves some out. The table lists about 330,000 clones, roughly nine tenths of them singletons. Input material: PBMCs or T cells enriched from blood (not recorded which). Receptor source: a young woman who had recovered from COVID-19. Both conserved end residues are trimmed from each CDR3. Clone size appears in some rows only: once, few, many, or a class for an expanded clone.

j_call: TRBJ1-1
clone_size: NA
v_call: TRBV27
cdr3_aa: ASSARVAATEAF

j_call: TRBJ1-6
clone_size: NA
v_call: TRBV5-1
cdr3_aa: ASSLSDNSPLH

j_call: TRBJ1-4
clone_size: NA
v_call: TRBV18
cdr3_aa: ASSYGYNEKLF

j_call: TRBJ2-2
clone_size: NA
v_call: TRBV19
cdr3_aa: ASSISLVGARIGELF

j_call: TRBJ2-1
clone_size: NA
v_call: TRBV5-1
cdr3_aa: ASGREYNEQF

j_call: TRBJ1-2
clone_size: NA
v_call: TRBV7-9
cdr3_aa: ASSRHWGDGYT

j_call: TRBJ1-2
clone_size: NA
v_call: TRBV29-1
cdr3_aa: SVVPGPTSGYT

j_call: TRBJ1-6
clone_size: NA
v_call: TRBV18
cdr3_aa: ASSPLRKPTNSPLH

j_call: TRBJ2-5
clone_size: NA
v_call: TRBV6-1
cdr3_aa: ASSESRSGLETQY

j_call: TRBJ2-5
clone_size: NA
v_call: TRBV9
cdr3_aa: ASSASTGGRETQY

j_call: TRBJ1-1
clone_size: NA
v_call: TRBV20-1
cdr3_aa: SAILTGAAF

j_call: TRBJ2-1
clone_size: NA
v_call: TRBV6-2/TRBV6-3
cdr3_aa: ASSYSGGGIRGEQF

j_call: TRBJ1-2
clone_size: NA
v_call: TRBV18
cdr3_aa: ASSPSRQSENGYT

j_call: TRBJ2-3
clone_size: NA
v_call: TRBV24-1
cdr3_aa: ATMPSSRKSNTDTQY

j_call: TRBJ2-3
clone_size: NA
v_call: TRBV9
cdr3_aa: ASSASSGGLDTQY

j_call: TRBJ1-2
clone_size: NA
v_call: TRBV29-1
cdr3_aa: SVAPAQGNHYGYT

j_call: TRBJ2-7
clone_size: many
v_call: TRBV25-1
cdr3_aa: ASSDNVGQYEQY

j_call: TRBJ1-4
clone_size: once
v_call: TRBV11-2
cdr3_aa: ASSLAQGFNEKLF